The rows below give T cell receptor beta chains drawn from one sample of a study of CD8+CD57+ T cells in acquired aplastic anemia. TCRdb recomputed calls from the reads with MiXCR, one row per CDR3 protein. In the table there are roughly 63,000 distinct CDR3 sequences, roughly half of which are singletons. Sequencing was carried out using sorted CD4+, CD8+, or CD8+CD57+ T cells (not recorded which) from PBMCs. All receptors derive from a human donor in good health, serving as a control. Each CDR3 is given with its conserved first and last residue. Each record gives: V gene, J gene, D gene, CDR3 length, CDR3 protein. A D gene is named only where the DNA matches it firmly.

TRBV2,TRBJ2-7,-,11,CASRIDYEQYF
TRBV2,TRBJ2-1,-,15,CASSEMDPVYNEQFF
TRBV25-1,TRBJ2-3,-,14,CASSDGATTDTQYF
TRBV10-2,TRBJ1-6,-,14,CASSAQAGNSPLHF
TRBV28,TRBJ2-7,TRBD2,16,CASTTPRPREHYEQYF
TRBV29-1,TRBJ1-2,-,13,CSVGGTRDYGYTF
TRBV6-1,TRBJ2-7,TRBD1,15,CASSTPGTGLDEQYF
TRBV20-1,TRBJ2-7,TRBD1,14,CSASPGTGNYEQYF
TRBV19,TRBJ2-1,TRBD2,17,CASSIGTSGRAFNEQFF
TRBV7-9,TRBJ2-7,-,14,CASSLAGLPYEQYF
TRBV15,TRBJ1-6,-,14,CATSRGSDNSPLHF
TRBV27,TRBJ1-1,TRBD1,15,CASSGTGGAYTEAFF
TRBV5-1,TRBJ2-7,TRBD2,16,CASSRTSGGPTYEQYF
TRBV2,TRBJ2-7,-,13,CARGSEGSNEQYF
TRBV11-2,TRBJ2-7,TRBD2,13,CASSLAAGGPQYF
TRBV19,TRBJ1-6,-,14,CASSRDGSGSPLHF
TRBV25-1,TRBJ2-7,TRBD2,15,CASSQLAGVVYEQYF
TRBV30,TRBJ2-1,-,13,CAWSRSSYNEQFF
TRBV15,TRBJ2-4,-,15,CATSRELGEKNIQYF
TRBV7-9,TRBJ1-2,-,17,CASGLGRGLGANYGYTF
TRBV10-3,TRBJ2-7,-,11,CAISELDEQYF
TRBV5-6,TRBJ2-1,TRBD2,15,CASSFGQREYNEQFF
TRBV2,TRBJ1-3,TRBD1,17,CASSGPPGTGNGNTIYF
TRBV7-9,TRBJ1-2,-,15,CASSLMSSHGLGYTF
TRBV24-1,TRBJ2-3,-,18,CATSEGGTTGGSTDTQYF
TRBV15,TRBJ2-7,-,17,CATSTVPGRLDWDEQYF
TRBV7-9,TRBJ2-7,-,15,CASSGYSGAAYEQYF
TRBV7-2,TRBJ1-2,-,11,CASSLGAGYTF
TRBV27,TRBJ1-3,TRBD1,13,CASTDRAGNTIYF
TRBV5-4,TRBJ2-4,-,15,CASSFLGLAKNIQYF
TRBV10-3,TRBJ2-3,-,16,CAISDGQPTSTDTQYF
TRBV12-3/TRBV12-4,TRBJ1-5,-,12,CASSPLNQPQHF
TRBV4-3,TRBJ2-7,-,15,CASSQNAGTASEQYF
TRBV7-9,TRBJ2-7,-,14,CASSATGRTYEQYF
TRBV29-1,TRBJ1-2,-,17,CSVEVSWTEFYLYGYTF
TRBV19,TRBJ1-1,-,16,CASSTPSVGLNTKAFF
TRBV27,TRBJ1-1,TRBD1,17,CASSLTPGQGAWLEAFF
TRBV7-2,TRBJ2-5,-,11,CASSSGGTQYF
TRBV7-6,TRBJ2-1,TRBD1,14,CASSPGDRGIEQFF